The 10 T cell receptor beta chains presented below share a single source sample, sequenced in a study of tumor-infiltrating lymphocytes in primary liver carcinoma. For each extraction, RNA and DNA were obtained together from approximately 20-30 mg of unsorted bulk tissue. TCR beta cDNA was reverse-transcribed from about 550 ng of total RNA. The reaction used a constant-region primer and ProtoScript II reverse transcriptase. Employing slightly modified ARM-PCR, three nested multiplex PCR rounds were run, and these gave rise to the TCR beta libraries. PCR rounds one and two used TRBV1-TRBV30 forward primers with a C-beta reverse primer for 9 to 10 cycles each. One entry per CDR3 protein, called by TCRdb with MiXCR from the multiplex PCR reads. The profile shows around 190,000 distinct CDR3 sequences, about 82% of them singletons. Sequencing used tumor tissue from primary liver carcinoma. The receptors stem from a man aged 40-55 years with primary liver carcinoma and hepatitis B virus infection.

About this clonotype: One end of the junction varies from germline; a read error may be responsible. J is TRBJ2-7 and V is TRBV28; D is perhaps TRBD1 or TRBD2 (5 bases each). CDR3 length equals 12 residues. Looked up from germline, CDR1 is MDHEN and CDR2 is SYDVKM. The CDR3 DNA reads as TGTGCCAGCGTGGGACGGGGCCACGAGCAGTGCTTC. Its protein product is CASVGRGHEQCF.

Note on this clonotype: Germline and junction disagree at one end, which may indicate a read error. The gene calls are TRBV11-1 and TRBJ2-1, with 9 nucleotides matching TRBD2. The germline gives CDR1 SGHAT, CDR2 FQDESV (reference sequence). The CDR3 covers 17 residues. In nucleotides, the CDR3 is TGTGCCAGCAACTCCCCTCATGGCGGGAGGGCCTTTAGTGAGCGGTTCTTC. Encoded protein: CASNSPHGGRAFSERFF.

As regards this clonotype: Possible read error: a much larger clone is one base away. This chain joins TRBV7-9 and TRBJ2-1; D possibly matches TRBD1 or TRBD2 (5 bases each). CDR1 and CDR2 (germline): SEHNR, FQNEAQ (reference sequence). This CDR3 is 17 amino acids long. The CDR3 DNA reads as TGTGCCAACAGCTTCAGGGCGGGTCCCCGTAGTTACAATGAGCAGTTCTTC. It is translated as CANSFRAGPRSYNEQFF.

The V call is TRBV6-1, the J call TRBJ1-5; perhaps TRBD2 as D (5 bases). With the DNA end fitting TRBJ2-3 better, the J assignment may be wrong. CDR3 length: 14 residues. The germline CDR1 and CDR2 sequences are MNHNS and SASEGT. CDR3: CASRLQRATQPQYF. CDR3 bases: TGTGCCAGCAGACTACAGAGGGCCACTCAGCCCCAGTATTTT.

For this clonotype: A read error may produce the germline difference seen at one junction end. The chain couples TRBV5-6 to TRBJ2-2, with 7 bases lining up with TRBD1. The CDR3 has 16 amino acids. The germline gives CDR1 SGHDT, CDR2 YYEEEE. CDR3 in amino acids: CASSVPEQGNTGELFF. The CDR3 DNA sequence: TGTGCCAGCAGCGTACCGGAACAGGGGAACACCGGGGAGCTATTTTTT.

In this sample, this clonotype turned up once. A much larger clonotype is one base distant, so this may be a read error. The chain links TRBV2 to TRBJ2-1, with TRBD2 matching 7 bases. Germline CDR1 SNHLY, CDR2 FYNNEI. V lost 8 bases and J lost 9; bases outside the gene matches: 7. There are 12 residues in the CDR3. The CDR3 is CASGSGRVEQFF. The CDR3 DNA reads as TGTGCCAGCGGGTCAGGGAGGGTTGAGCAGTTCTTC. Full variable domain (outside the CDR3, taken from reference TRBV2 and TRBJ2-1): EPEVTQTPSHQVTQMGQEVILRCVPISNHLYFYWYRQILGQKVEFLVSFYNNEISEKSEIFDDQFSVERPDGSNFTLKIRSTKLEDSAMYFCASGSGRVEQFFGPGTRLTVL.

Points on this clonotype: Since no conserved phenylalanine or tryptophan closes the CDR3, a read error is the likely cause. The chain recombines TRBV14 with TRBJ2-1; a possible D gene is TRBD2 (5 bases). This CDR3 is 16 amino acids long. V shed 6 bases and J shed 5 bases, with 20 bases lying between them. CDR1 SGHDN and CDR2 FVKESK come from the germline V gene. CDR3: CASSVVSGWVNNEQFI. CDR3 nucleotides: TGTGCCAGCAGTGTCGTATCGGGATGGGTAAACAATGAGCAGTTCATC.

As concerns this clonotype: A read error may produce the germline difference seen at one junction end. The chain links TRBV5-1 to TRBJ2-2; 11 bases are a match to TRBD2. There are 17 residues in the CDR3. Germline V gene lookup returns CDR1 SGHRS and CDR2 YFSETQ. The CDR3 reads CASSLETSGTNTGELFF. As DNA, the CDR3 is TGCGCCAGCAGCTTGGAGACTAGCGGGACAAACACCGGGGAGTTGTTTTTT.

This sequence joins TRBV28 and TRBJ2-5; D unresolved. Looked up from germline, CDR1 is MDHEN and CDR2 is SYDVKM. V lost 4 bases and J lost 8, with 20 bases in between. The CDR3 is made up of 15 amino acids. The CDR3 here is CASSWSTKVGETQYF. The CDR3 coding sequence is TGTGCCAGCAGTTGGAGCACAAAAGTAGGAGAAACCCAGTACTTC. Supplemented by reference TRBV28 and TRBJ2-5, the full variable domain reads DVKVTQSSRYLVKRTGEKVFLECVQDMDHENMFWYRQDPGLGLRLIYFSYDVKMKEKGDIPEGYSVSREKKERFSLILESASTNQTSMYLCASSWSTKVGETQYFGPGTRLLVL.

Turning to this clonotype: Compared with germline, one end of the junction differs, possibly owing to a read error. The rearrangement joins TRBV7-9 to TRBJ1-2, with TRBD1 identical over 7 bases. This CDR3 has 16 residues. Germline values: CDR1 SEHNR, CDR2 FQNEAQ (reference sequence). The CDR3 DNA reads TGTGCTAGCAGCCGAAGCTGGACAGGTCTGGTATATGGCTACACCTTC. This codes for CASSRSWTGLVYGYTF. The full variable domain, completed using reference TRBV7-9 and TRBJ1-2, is DTGVSQNPRHKITKRGQNVTFRCDPISEHNRLYWYRQTLGQGPEFLTYFQNEAQLEKSRLLSDRFSAERPKGSFSTLEIQRTEQGDSAMYLCASSRSWTGLVYGYTFGSGTRLTVV.